This is a list of T cell receptor beta chains from one sample in a study of T cell responses to AZD1222 COVID-19 vaccine. TCRdb keeps only in-frame clones here, not all; method: immunoSEQ multiplex PCR. This repertoire shows 120,000 to 150,000 clones, more than 70% found once; its top ten account for more than 12%. The sample consisted of peripheral blood, taken on day 0 of AZD1222 vaccination. The receptors shown here come from an adult in good health. CDR3s include the opening cysteine and the closing phenylalanine or tryptophan. A D gene is named only where the DNA matches it firmly. Some rows have no size entry. The others give once, few or many, or a class for an expanded clone.

clone size	CDR3 length	V gene	J gene	D gene	CDR3 DNA	CDR3 protein
few	13	TRBV7-6	TRBJ1-1	-	TGTGCCAGCAGCTATCAGGGGAACACTGAAGCTTTCTTT	CASSYQGNTEAFF
-	14	TRBV6-5	TRBJ2-5	TRBD1	TGTGCCAGTAATCCCAGGGGGTGGCGGGAGACCCAGTACTTC	CASNPRGWRETQYF
-	16	TRBV28	TRBJ2-2	TRBD1	TGTGCCAGCAGTTTGGGGACAGCTCCGAACACCGGGGAGCTGTTTTTT	CASSLGTAPNTGELFF
-	16	TRBV11-2	TRBJ1-4	-	TGTGCCAGCAGCTCCGCTTGGGGCCTCGAGGATGAAAAACTGTTTTTT	CASSSAWGLEDEKLFF
-	17	TRBV18	TRBJ2-1	TRBD2	TGTGCCAGCTCACCGCCAGGGACTAGCGGGGGAAGCCAAGGGCAGTTCTTC	CASSPPGTSGGSQGQFF
-	14	TRBV5-1	TRBJ2-1	-	TGCGCCAGCAGGTGGCGGGATCCCTACAATGAGCAGTTCTTC	CASRWRDPYNEQFF
-	13	TRBV2	TRBJ2-3	-	TGTGCCAGCAGTGGGTCCCCCCCGGGCGATCAGTATTTT	CASSGSPPGDQYF
-	16	TRBV28	TRBJ1-3	-	TGTGCCAGCAGGCCCCCAGGACCGTTCTCTGGAAACACCATATATTTT	CASRPPGPFSGNTIYF
few	16	TRBV10-3	TRBJ1-1	-	TGTGCCATCAGTGATAGGGTGGTAGATATGGACACTGAAGCTTTCTTT	CAISDRVVDMDTEAFF
-	17	TRBV7-3	TRBJ2-1	TRBD2	TGTGCCAGCAGCTTAAGCTTAGCGGGGGGGCGCCACAATGAGCAGTTCTTC	CASSLSLAGGRHNEQFF
-	10	TRBV20-1	TRBJ1-2	-	TGCAGTGCTAGACTAAGGGGGTACACCTTC	CSARLRGYTF
-	14	TRBV15	TRBJ1-4	-	TGTGCCACGGGACCACAGACAGTATCGGAAAAACTGTTTTTT	CATGPQTVSEKLFF
-	12	TRBV29-1	TRBJ1-1	-	TGCAGCGTTGACCCCCGGGGCACTGAAGCTTTCTTT	CSVDPRGTEAFF
-	16	TRBV5-1	TRBJ2-1	TRBD2	TGCGCCAGCAGGTTAGCGGGGGGCCTCTCCTACAATGAGCAGTTCTTC	CASRLAGGLSYNEQFF
once	12	TRBV30	TRBJ2-7	-	TGTGCCTGGAGGACGCCGGGTTCAGGGCAGTACTTC	CAWRTPGSGQYF
-	14	TRBV21-1	TRBJ2-7	-	TGTGCCAGCAGCGGGGAAATCGGACCTTACGAGCAGTACTTC	CASSGEIGPYEQYF
-	12	TRBV11-2	TRBJ1-6	-	TGTGCCAGCAGCCCTGACGTTTCACCCCTCCACTTT	CASSPDVSPLHF
-	14	TRBV24-1	TRBJ2-7	-	TGTGCCACCGACACAGCCCATGCTTCCTACGAGCAGTACTTC	CATDTAHASYEQYF
-	13	TRBV12-3/TRBV12-4	TRBJ2-7	-	TGTGCCAGCAGTTTCCATCCCTCCTACGAGCAGTACTTC	CASSFHPSYEQYF
few	14	TRBV7-3	TRBJ2-5	-	TGTGCCAGCAGCTTAAACGGGGGGCCGGAGACCCAGTACTTC	CASSLNGGPETQYF
-	15	TRBV28	TRBJ1-2	-	TGTGCCAGCAGTCCTCAGACGGGGTCGAGTGGGGGCTACACCTTC	CASSPQTGSSGGYTF
-	15	TRBV7-2	TRBJ1-1	-	TGTGCCAGCAGCCCTAGGGGGGAGCTAGGCACTGAAGCTTTCTTT	CASSPRGELGTEAFF
-	17	TRBV14	TRBJ1-5	TRBD1	TGTGCCAGCAGCCGGTCCCAGACAGGGTCTGGAAATGGGCCCCAGCATTTT	CASSRSQTGSGNGPQHF
-	11	TRBV2	TRBJ2-5	-	TGTGCCAGCAGTACTCGAGAGACCCAGTACTTC	CASSTRETQYF
-	16	TRBV6-4	TRBJ2-1	TRBD2	TGTGCCAGCAGTGCCGAAGCGGGGGGGCGATACAATGAGCAGTTCTTC	CASSAEAGGRYNEQFF
-	13	TRBV29-1	TRBJ1-2	TRBD1	TGCAGCGTCGGGGACAGATCCCCCTATGGCTACACCTTC	CSVGDRSPYGYTF
-	11	TRBV11-2	TRBJ1-1	-	TGTGCCAGCAGTCAACAAATTGAAGCTTTCTTT	CASSQQIEAFF
once	20	TRBV23-1	TRBJ2-1	TRBD2	TGCGCCAGCAGTCAATCAGGCCGCTGGACTAGCGGGGCACTCTACAATGAGCAGTTCTTC	CASSQSGRWTSGALYNEQFF
-	14	TRBV4-1	TRBJ1-2	TRBD1	TGCGCCAGCAGCCCCGCGGGACAGAACTATGGCTACACCTTC	CASSPAGQNYGYTF
-	12	TRBV19	TRBJ1-2	-	TGTGCCAGTAGGGACAGCAACTATGGCTACACCTTC	CASRDSNYGYTF
-	18	TRBV4-1	TRBJ2-1	TRBD2	TGCGCCAGCAGCCAAGAAAGCTCACTAGCGGGGGGCAACAATGAGCAGTTCTTC	CASSQESSLAGGNNEQFF
-	14	TRBV7-2	TRBJ1-2	-	TGTGCCAGCAGCGACTACCAGGGGTTCGAAGGCTACACCTTC	CASSDYQGFEGYTF
once	17	TRBV4-1	TRBJ2-1	-	TGCGCCAGCAGCCAAGGCAGTACGGGGTTGGCCCGGAATGAGCAGTTCTTC	CASSQGSTGLARNEQFF
-	13	TRBV7-2	TRBJ2-3	-	TGTGCCAGCAGCCCGAGGGCGACAGATACGCAGTATTTT	CASSPRATDTQYF
-	14	TRBV7-2	TRBJ1-5	TRBD1	TGTGCCAGCAGCTTAACAGGGGGCAATCAGCCCCAGCATTTT	CASSLTGGNQPQHF
-	15	TRBV3-1/TRBV3-2	TRBJ1-2	-	TGTGCCAGCAGCCAAGGGTCCGGGGCCGGGAGCGGCTACACCTTC	CASSQGSGAGSGYTF
-	13	TRBV7-9	TRBJ1-2	-	TGTGCCAGCAGCACAGGTTTTAACTATGGCTACACCTTC	CASSTGFNYGYTF
few	16	TRBV5-8	TRBJ1-2	TRBD1	TGTGCCAGCAGCTTGGGCATGACAGGGATGGACTATGGCTACACCTTC	CASSLGMTGMDYGYTF
-	14	TRBV25-1	TRBJ2-7	-	TGTGCCAGCAGTGGGTTTTCTGGTACCTACGAGCAGTACTTC	CASSGFSGTYEQYF
-	17	TRBV19	TRBJ2-6	TRBD2	TGTGCCAGTACCCCGAGGGAGGGAAAGACTGGGGCCAACGTCCTGACTTTC	CASTPREGKTGANVLTF
-	15	TRBV7-3	TRBJ2-5	TRBD1	TGTGCCAGCAGCCGTAACAGGGGACCCCAAGAGACCCAGTACTTC	CASSRNRGPQETQYF
-	15	TRBV9	TRBJ2-3	TRBD2	TGTGCCAGCAGCGTAGTACCGGGGGGGGGAAATACGCAGTATTTT	CASSVVPGGGNTQYF
-	17	TRBV18	TRBJ1-4	-	TGTGCCAGCTCACCTAGCAGCGGTCTATTCGTGGGTGAAAAACTGTTTTTT	CASSPSSGLFVGEKLFF